Listed here are 21 T cell receptor beta chains from one sample, sequenced in a study of identifying expanded T cells in peripheral blood. Profiled with immunoSEQ multiplex PCR; TCRdb holds only in-frame clones, not every one. The sample lists around 66,000 clones; 80% to 90% were seen once. The material sequenced was blood. The receptor set was obtained from a person aged 18 to 75 in good health.

The chain links TRBV7-6 to TRBJ2-2; 13 nucleotides agree with TRBD2. V lost 5 bases and J lost 6; bases outside the gene matches: 6. CDR3 length: 16 residues. Germline V gene sequence: CDR1 SGHVS, CDR2 FNYEAQ. This CDR3 is CASSPTTSGGAGELFF. The CDR3 DNA reads TGTGCCAGCAGCCCGACCACTAGCGGGGGGGCCGGGGAGCTGTTTTTT.

As DNA, the CDR3 is TGTGCCAGGGCAGACCGGGGCGGGGAGCTGTTTTTT. This sequence encodes CARADRGGELFF. The chain joins TRBV27 to TRBJ2-2; D perhaps matches TRBD2 (5 bases). V dropped 9 bases and J dropped 7 bases, with 12 bases sitting between them. Per the germline V gene, CDR1 is MNHEY and CDR2 is SMNVEV (reference sequence). This CDR3 has 12 amino acids.

V and J are TRBV7-8 and TRBJ1-1; weak D call: TRBD1 (5 bases). CDR1 and CDR2 (germline): SGHVS, FQNEAQ. The V gene lost 5 bases and the J gene lost 0 bases, with 10 bases spanning the gap. The CDR3 runs to 14 residues. CDR3 bases: TGTGCCAGCAGCCAGACAGAAATGAACACTGAAGCTTTCTTT. Protein sequence: CASSQTEMNTEAFF.

The gene calls are TRBV29-1 and TRBJ2-3; D unclear. The CDR3 has 13 amino acids. V lost 0 bases to trimming and J lost 0 bases, with 4 bases between them. In germline, CDR1 is SQVTM, CDR2 ANQGSEA. In DNA form, the CDR3 reads TGCAGCGTTGAAGAGATCAGCACAGATACGCAGTATTTT. Residues: CSVEEISTDTQYF.

This sequence joins TRBV7-3 and TRBJ2-1; perhaps TRBD1 as D (6 bases). Germline lookup yields CDR1 SGHTA and CDR2 FQGTGA. V lost 5 bases and J 11 bases, leaving 10 bases between the germline ends. This CDR3 has 11 amino acids. CDR3 DNA sequence: TGTGCCAGCAGCCAGGGGACACAGCAGTTCTTC. The encoded protein is CASSQGTQQFF.

The chain is built from TRBV5-4 and TRBJ1-1, with 8 bases matching TRBD1. The ends lost 2 bases at V and 2 bases at J; junction bases unmatched: 5. The CDR3 totals 15 residues. The germline CDR1 and CDR2 sequences are SGHNT and YYREEE (reference sequence). The CDR3 sequence is CASSFSQGGNTEAFF. The DNA of the CDR3 is TGTGCCAGCAGCTTTTCACAGGGGGGTAACACTGAAGCTTTCTTT.

The chain uses TRBV6-4 and TRBJ1-5; D may be TRBD1 (6 bases). Per the germline V gene, CDR1 is MRHNA and CDR2 is SNTAGT. Trimming took off 0 bases at V and 6 bases at J, with 9 bases between the two ends. CDR3 size: 14 residues. The CDR3 spells CASSDSGGTQPQHF. The DNA for the CDR3 is TGTGCCAGCAGTGACTCCGGGGGCACTCAGCCCCAGCATTTT.

Notes on this clone: The junction and the germline gene differ at one end; a read error may be behind it. The identical CDR3 is also encoded by other nucleotide sequences in the sample. The V gene is TRBV9, the J gene TRBJ2-7; D possibly corresponds to TRBD2 (6 bases). CDR3 size: 15 residues. Germline CDR1 and CDR2: SGDLS and YYNGEE. The CDR3 DNA follows: TGCGCCAGCAGCGTAGAAGGGACTCCGTATTACGAGCAGTACTTC. This gives the protein CASSVEGTPYYEQYF.

The chain joins TRBV6-5 to TRBJ1-2, with 9 bases matching TRBD1. Looked up from germline, CDR1 is MNHEY and CDR2 is SVGAGI. The CDR3 runs to 15 residues. V trimming: 6 bases; J trimming: 3 bases; junction bases outside the gene matches: 8. The CDR3 reads CASRSPGQGDYGYTF. Written as DNA, the CDR3 is TGTGCCAGCAGATCCCCGGGACAGGGAGACTATGGCTACACCTTC.

The chain recombines TRBV27 with TRBJ2-3, with 11 nucleotides matching TRBD2. V shed 5 bases, J shed 2 bases, and the junction held 6 bases outside the gene matches. Germline assignment: CDR1 MNHEY and CDR2 SMNVEV (reference sequence). The length of the CDR3 is 16 residues. CDR3 nucleotide sequence: TGTGCCAGCAGTGCACGACTAGCGGGACCCACAGATACGCAGTATTTT. Translating it yields CASSARLAGPTDTQYF.

This chain joins TRBV25-1 and TRBJ2-3, with D tentatively TRBD2 (5 bases). Germline V lookup: CDR1 MGHDK, CDR2 SYGVNS. This CDR3 has 14 residues. The V end was cut by 4 bases, the J end by 1 base, with 9 bases between. This CDR3 reads CASSVAWGTDTQYF. Written as DNA, the CDR3 is TGTGCCAGCAGTGTAGCGTGGGGCACAGATACGCAGTATTTT.

This clone was recorded a few times. CDR3 DNA: TGCGCCAGCAGCCAAGGAGCGGGAGACGTGAATGAGCAGTTCTTC. Translation: CASSQGAGDVNEQFF. The chain joins TRBV4-3 to TRBJ2-1; 8 bases are a match to TRBD2. The germline gives CDR1 LGHNA, CDR2 YSLEER. This CDR3 has 15 amino acids. V gave up 1 base and J gave up 7 bases; unmatched junction bases: 6.

The J gene is TRBJ1-4, the V gene TRBV5-1; D is undetermined. The CDR3 spans 17 residues. CDR1 SGHRS and CDR2 YFSETQ come from the germline V gene. V gave up 0 bases and J gave up 0 bases, with 12 bases separating them. CDR3 amino acids: CASSLGVIGATNEKLFF. For the CDR3, the DNA is TGCGCCAGCAGCTTGGGGGTTATCGGTGCAACTAATGAAAAACTGTTTTTT.

The rearrangement joins TRBV9 to TRBJ1-5, with unresolved D. CDR3 length: 16 amino acids. From germline, CDR1 is SGDLS and CDR2 YYNGEE. Trimming removed 4 bases at V and 0 bases at J, with 14 bases between. CDR3 loop: CASSLSAEYSNQPQHF. CDR3 nucleotide sequence: TGTGCCAGCAGCCTCTCGGCGGAGTATAGCAATCAGCCCCAGCATTTT.

The gene calls are TRBV7-3 and TRBJ2-1; D is undetermined. The germline CDR1 and CDR2 sequences are SGHTA and FQGTGA. This CDR3 spans 15 amino acids. V was shortened by 0 bases and J by 0 bases, with 6 bases between the two germline ends. CDR3 sequence (DNA): TGTGCCAGCAGCTTAACGCTAAGCTCCTACAATGAGCAGTTCTTC. This sequence encodes CASSLTLSSYNEQFF. The variable domain in full, completed from reference TRBV7-3 and TRBJ2-1, reads GAGVSQTPSNKVTEKGKYVELRCDPISGHTALYWYRQSLGQGPEFLIYFQGTGAADDSGLPNDRFFAVRPEGSVSTLKIQRTERGDSAVYLCASSLTLSSYNEQFFGPGTRLTVL.

J is TRBJ2-3 and V is TRBV10-1; TRBD1 or TRBD2 may be the D gene (5 bases each). CDR1 and CDR2 from the germline V gene are WNHNN and SYGVQD (reference sequence). Trimming took 2 bases from V and 6 from J, leaving 15 bases between them. The CDR3 has 15 residues. Here the CDR3 DNA reads TGCGCCAGCAGTGAGGGGACGGACCATGTCGATACGCAGTATTTT. This translates into CASSEGTDHVDTQYF.

The rearrangement links TRBV30 to TRBJ1-1; possibly TRBD1 for D (5 bases). V gave up 0 bases and J gave up 6 bases, with 8 bases separating them. CDR3 length equals 12 residues. Germline CDR1 is GTSNPN and CDR2 is SVGIG (reference sequence). DNA of the CDR3: TGTGCCTGGAGTGTACGGGGGGCTGAAGCTTTCTTT. Protein: CAWSVRGAEAFF.

The rearrangement uses TRBV14 and TRBJ2-5; tentatively, D is TRBD1 (5 bases). The ends were cut back, 1 base at V and 3 bases at J, with 12 bases in the middle. The germline CDR1 and CDR2 sequences are SGHDN and FVKESK. This CDR3 spans 15 amino acids. The CDR3 is CASSQVSGPKETQYF. The CDR3 DNA follows: TGTGCCAGCAGCCAAGTCTCAGGGCCGAAAGAGACCCAGTACTTC.

The DNA of the CDR3 is TGTGCCAGCAGCGGGACCGGGACAGGGGGAGAGACCCAGTACTTC. It codes for CASSGTGTGGETQYF. The gene calls are TRBV9 and TRBJ2-5; TRBD1 matches at 11 bases. Trimming cost V 3 bases and J 4 bases; bases outside gene matches: 5. The germline CDR1 and CDR2 sequences are SGDLS and YYNGEE. The CDR3 loop spans 15 amino acids.

The chain links TRBV7-9 to TRBJ2-5; the D gene is possibly TRBD1 (6 bases). Germline V gene data show CDR1 as SEHNR and CDR2 as FQNEAQ (reference sequence). Trimming left V 4 bases short and J 2 bases short, with 11 bases between. The CDR3 runs to 14 residues. The CDR3 region is CASSSEQGQETQYF. The CDR3 DNA reads TGTGCCAGCAGCTCCGAACAGGGTCAAGAGACCCAGTACTTC.

This clone appeared a single time. V and J are TRBV30 and TRBJ1-5, with D perhaps TRBD1 (5 bases). The germline V gene encodes CDR1 GTSNPN and CDR2 SVGIG (reference sequence). This CDR3 spans 15 amino acids. Trimming pared 2 bases from V and 1 base from J, leaving 12 bases between. CDR3 region: CAWSQGAGSNQPQHF. The CDR3 DNA sequence: TGTGCCTGGAGTCAGGGAGCTGGCAGCAATCAGCCCCAGCATTTT. Using reference TRBV30 and TRBJ1-5 for the parts outside the CDR3, the full variable domain is SQTIHQWPATLVQPVGSPLSLECTVEGTSNPNLYWYRQAAGRGLQLLFYSVGIGQISSEVPQNLSASRPQDRQFILSSKKLLLSDSGFYLCAWSQGAGSNQPQHFGDGTRLSIL.